This T cell receptor beta chain was captured in a study of cytomegalovirus exposure and HLA in healthy donors. The CDR3 has 15 amino acids. Germline CDR1 is SEHNR and CDR2 is FQNEAQ (reference sequence). With 5 bases clipped from V and 6 bases from J, the junction kept 6 bases outside the gene matches. The PCR made use of 60 Vbeta and 13 Jbeta primers. The repertoire was sequenced with immunoSEQ multiplex PCR; TCRdb's copy has only in-frame clones and lacks some. The sample gives 100,000 to 150,000 clones, approximately 86% of which show up once; 1.5% to 2% is in the top ten. The chain has TRBV7-9 and TRBJ2-2; 10 positions match TRBD1. The specimen was PBMCs. This clonotype originated in a boy younger than 18 in good health and CMV-seronegative. The chain's CDR3 is CASSRPGQGPGELFF. DNA of the CDR3: TGTGCCAGCAGCCGACCGGGACAGGGGCCCGGGGAGCTGTTTTTT.